The clone carrying this T cell receptor beta chain counts as medium-sized. The target antigen is unknown. The entry originates in a study of T cell repertoires in aging, cancer and after chemotherapy. General study results and limits: The repertoire data cannot show anything about immunological memory following chemotherapy.

TRB rearrangements spanning V, D and J were amplified using mixed TRB-A/B primers. A single record per CDR3 protein comes from TCRdb applying MiXCR to the multiplex PCR reads. The repertoire holds around 2,800 distinct CDR3 sequences, with about 30% as singletons. Peripheral blood genomic DNA, not sorted cells or RNA, was the template. V lost 2 bases and J 4 bases, leaving 10 bases between the germline ends. This CDR3 contains 14 residues. Germline values: CDR1 SGHVS, CDR2 FNYEAQ. The TCR was taken from a human donor in good health. The V call is TRBV7-6, the J call TRBJ2-3; D might be TRBD2 (7 bases). Input material: blood. CDR3 in amino acids: CASSLTGRADTQYF. The CDR3 DNA reads TGTGCCAGCAGCTTAACAGGGAGGGCAGATACGCAGTATTTT.